Described below is a single TCR beta chain sequence and its context. Its antigen is not known. The data originate from a study of OX40 agonist ivuxolimab in advanced cancers. On the study more broadly: Patients assigned to dose escalation were diagnosed with hepatocellular carcinoma, melanoma, renal cell or head and neck cancer. Anti-PD-1, anti-PD-L1 or anti-CTLA-4 therapy given earlier was allowed, and approximately 40% had some. Whole-study results and caveats: Mean expanded clone counts were higher in CD8+ than CD4+ T cells.

Profiled with immunoSEQ multiplex PCR; TCRdb holds only in-frame clones, not every one. The sample holds roughly 35,000 clones, 81% seen once. Cycle 7 day 1, cycle 4 day 1, and baseline were the timepoints at which blood was sampled. The CDR3 spans 13 residues. Trimming took off 6 bases at V and 2 bases at J, with 11 bases between the two ends. CDR1 is MNHEY, CDR2 SVGAGI, per germline. This chain links TRBV6-5 with TRBJ2-7; no reliable D call. The sample in question was CD4+ or CD8+ T cells sorted from blood, obtained in a trial of the OX40 agonist ivuxolimab. This TCR came from an adult with an advanced solid tumor such as melanoma, head and neck, liver or kidney cancer. The CDR3 is CASREEFTYEQYF. The CDR3 coding sequence is TGTGCCAGCAGGGAAGAGTTTACCTACGAGCAGTACTTC.